Each of the 16 T cell receptor beta chains below was sequenced from the same sample in a study of blood T cell repertoires in COVID-19. The data were produced by immunoSEQ multiplex PCR, yet TCRdb's version contains in-frame clones alone and is incomplete. Among 400,000 or so clones listed, around 87% were seen once. The sample taken for sequencing was PBMCs or T cells enriched from blood (not recorded which). The receptors were gathered from a man aged 35-49 years in a cohort exposed to, infected with or recovered from COVID-19 (not recorded which).

The V gene is TRBV30, the J gene TRBJ2-1, with 7 bases identical to TRBD2. CDR3 length: 12 residues. The J segment lost 8 bases and the V segment lost 5 bases, leaving 6 bases of the junction unmatched. Germline values: CDR1 GTSNPN, CDR2 SVGIG (reference sequence). DNA of the CDR3: TGTGCCTGGTCCAAGCGGGGTGATGAGCAGTTCTTC. As protein: CAWSKRGDEQFF.

The gene calls are TRBV18 and TRBJ1-5; 12 nucleotides match TRBD1. Germline V gives CDR1 KGHSH, CDR2 LQKENI. V lost 1 base to trimming and J lost 2 bases; unmatched junction nucleotides: 6. The CDR3 is 18 amino acids. The CDR3 DNA is TGTGCCAGCTCACCACAGGGACAGGGGGCGTCGGGCAATCAGCCCCAGCATTTT. This sequence encodes CASSPQGQGASGNQPQHF.

V usage is TRBV7-8 and J usage is TRBJ2-5; possible D gene TRBD2, 5 bases. This CDR3 spans 15 amino acids. Between the trimmed V and J ends, which lost 5 bases and 4 bases, there was a span of 17 bases. Germline-derived CDR1 and CDR2 are SGHVS and FQNEAQ. The CDR3 loop is CASSIMGGGRETQYF. CDR3 nucleotide sequence: TGTGCCAGCAGCATAATGGGCGGCGGGCGAGAGACCCAGTACTTC.

The sample holds one count of this clone. CDR3 sequence (DNA): TGCGCCAGCAGTAAATTATCGACAGTCATGAACACTGAAGCTTTCTTT. It codes for CASSKLSTVMNTEAFF. The V gene is TRBV5-1, the J gene TRBJ1-1, with a possible D match to TRBD1 (5 bases). Germline lookup yields CDR1 SGHRS and CDR2 YFSETQ. The CDR3 is 16 residues long. The germline V and J ends were trimmed by 5 bases and 0 bases, with 17 bases remaining between them.

The rearrangement uses TRBV6-5 and TRBJ2-7; perhaps TRBD1 as D (5 bases). With 0 bases removed from V and 2 bases from J, the gap between germline ends came to 11 bases. This CDR3 is 15 amino acids long. Germline CDR1 reads MNHEY; CDR2 reads SVGAGI. The CDR3 spells CASSYSPRQPYEQYF. The CDR3 DNA sequence: TGTGCCAGCAGTTACTCTCCACGACAGCCCTACGAGCAGTACTTC.

The chain uses TRBV27 and TRBJ2-7, with no clear D. With 6 bases removed from V and 3 bases from J, the gap between germline ends came to 12 bases. This CDR3 is 13 amino acids long. Germline V gives CDR1 MNHEY, CDR2 SMNVEV (reference sequence). CDR3 sequence: CASSPTTFYEQYF. The CDR3 bases are TGTGCCAGCAGCCCCACAACCTTCTACGAGCAGTACTTC.

The sample holds a few counts of this clone. The rearrangement uses TRBV12-3 or TRBV12-4 and TRBJ1-2; 8 bases map to TRBD1. Losses at the gene ends were 8 bases for V and 3 bases for J; bases not matched to a gene: 5. This CDR3 is built from 13 residues. CDR3 protein: CASSGGIYYGYTF. The DNA of the CDR3 is TGTGCCAGCTCAGGGGGCATCTACTATGGCTACACCTTC.

The chain links TRBV9 to TRBJ1-2; D is possibly TRBD1 (5 bases). The CDR3 sequence is 16 residues long. Trimming pared 1 base from V and 2 bases from J, leaving 15 bases between. Germline V gives CDR1 SGDLS, CDR2 YYNGEE. CDR3 bases: TGTGCCAGCAGCGTAAGTTCAGGGATAATCAACTATGGCTACACCTTC. Translation: CASSVSSGIINYGYTF.

The chain links TRBV7-2 to TRBJ2-7; possible D gene TRBD2, 7 bases. Trimming stripped 9 bases from V and 5 bases from J, with 17 bases between. Germline V gene sequence: CDR1 SGHTA, CDR2 FQGNSA. CDR3 length equals 13 residues. DNA for the CDR3: TGTGCCAGTGGGGGGGCGGGAGCCCACGAGCAGTACTTC. Translated, it gives CASGGAGAHEQYF.

Only a few counts were recorded for this clone. J is TRBJ1-2 and V is TRBV19; D is uncertain. Trimming stripped 1 base from V and 4 bases from J, with 7 bases between. This CDR3 is 13 amino acids long. Germline loops: CDR1 LNHDA, CDR2 SQIVND (reference sequence). CDR3 coding DNA: TGTGCCAGTAGTATAGGGCAGGCCTATGGCTACACCTTC. Translation: CASSIGQAYGYTF.

This chain joins TRBV7-2 and TRBJ2-1; 14 bases fit TRBD2. The V segment lost 5 bases and the J segment 6 bases; nucleotides outside the gene matches: 12. Per the germline V gene, CDR1 is SGHTA and CDR2 is FQGNSA. This CDR3 is 18 amino acids long. Written as DNA, the CDR3 is TGTGCCAGCAGCCCCAGGTTTTGGACTAGCGGGAGGAGCAATGAGCAGTTCTTC. Encoded protein: CASSPRFWTSGRSNEQFF.

The chain has TRBV9 and TRBJ1-1, with D perhaps TRBD1 (5 bases). Between the trimmed V and J ends, which lost 7 bases and 1 base, there was a span of 14 bases. Germline values: CDR1 SGDLS, CDR2 YYNGEE. CDR3 length equals 14 residues. The CDR3 sequence is CASRRPTGNTEAFF. DNA for the CDR3: TGTGCCAGCCGGAGACCCACAGGGAACACTGAAGCTTTCTTT.

The chain uses TRBV10-1 and TRBJ2-2; perhaps TRBD2 as D (5 bases). CDR1 WNHNN and CDR2 SYGVQD come from the germline V gene (reference sequence). The CDR3 runs to 14 residues. V shed 5 bases and J shed 7 bases, with 14 bases lying between them. CDR3 sequence: CASSRDEGGGELFF. In nucleotides, the CDR3 is TGCGCCAGCAGTCGTGACGAGGGTGGCGGGGAGCTGTTTTTT.

The chain uses TRBV5-6 and TRBJ1-2, with D perhaps TRBD1 (5 bases). The CDR3 has 13 amino acids. From germline, CDR1 is SGHDT and CDR2 YYEEEE. V was pared by 2 bases and J by 6 bases, with 11 bases between. The CDR3 coding sequence is TGTGCCAGCAGCTTCCCCGCGGGGCATGGCTACACCTTC. Protein: CASSFPAGHGYTF.

V gene TRBV3-1 (or the pseudogene TRBV3-2) combines with J gene TRBJ1-6; TRBD1 agrees at 7 bases. The CDR3 spans 15 residues. Germline assignment: CDR1 LGHDT and CDR2 YNNKEL (reference sequence). V shed 4 bases, J shed 6 bases, and the junction held 6 bases outside the gene matches. CDR3 DNA sequence: TGTGCCAGCAGCCTTCCGGGACAGATTAATTCACCCCTCCACTTT. Its protein product is CASSLPGQINSPLHF.

This rearrangement joins TRBV19 to TRBJ2-3, with TRBD2 matching 9 bases. This CDR3 comprises 14 residues. Germline V CDR1 and CDR2: LNHDA, SQIVND (reference sequence). Losses at the gene ends were 1 base for V and 5 bases for J; bases not matched to a gene: 1. In DNA form, the CDR3 reads TGTGCCAGTAGTATAGGACTAGCGGTAGATACGCAGTATTTT. It specifies CASSIGLAVDTQYF. The full variable domain, with the rest looked up from reference TRBV19 and TRBJ2-3, is DGGITQSPKYLFRKEGQNVTLSCEQNLNHDAMYWYRQDPGQGLRLIYYSQIVNDFQKGDIAEGYSVSREKKESFPLTVTSAQKNPTAFYLCASSIGLAVDTQYFGPGTRLTVL.